This T cell receptor (beta chain) was obtained from a study of low-dose radiotherapy and immunotherapy resistance in tumors. Indicated time point: before trial treatment. TRAV- and TRBV-specific primers were used for first-strand cDNA, which covered alpha and beta chains. Over roughly 20 PCR cycles, TCRs were amplified from a constant-region primer and V-primer adapter. TCRdb re-analysed the reads in MiXCR, keeping a single row per CDR3 protein. Among more than 85,000 distinct CDR3 sequences listed, more than 7.5% were seen once. This clonotype was counted at least ten times. This CDR3 is 17 amino acids long. V gave up 5 bases and J gave up 5 bases; unmatched junction bases: 11. Germline CDR1 is SGHTA and CDR2 is FQGNSA.

The chain links TRBV7-2 to TRBJ2-2; 10 nucleotides align to TRBD1. The clonotype was recovered from a male donor with prostate cancer. The material sequenced was PBMCs, taken before treatment. In DNA, the CDR3 is TGTGCCAGCAGCCGGCGTCTGGAGGGACAGGGGACCGGGGAGCTGTTTTTT. This translates into CASSRRLEGQGTGELFF.